These 5 T cell receptor beta chains share one sample of origin, sequenced in a study of cytomegalovirus exposure and HLA in healthy donors. In the PCR, 60 Vbeta and 13 Jbeta primers were used. Generated by immunoSEQ multiplex PCR, the TCRdb table keeps only in-frame clones and is missing some. The repertoire includes about 150,000 clones, approximately 70% of them detected once, and under 5.5% sits in the top ten. Specimen: PBMCs. The source of these receptors is a woman between 18 and 29 years old in good health and CMV-seropositive.

The CDR3 spells CASSMGQNTEAFF. The CDR3 DNA follows: TGTGCCAGCAGCATGGGACAGAACACTGAAGCTTTCTTT. The chain couples TRBV7-6 to TRBJ1-1; possible D gene TRBD1, 6 bases. Germline V gene data show CDR1 as SGHVS and CDR2 as FNYEAQ. CDR3 length: 13 amino acids. V dropped 5 bases and J dropped 1 base, with 8 bases sitting between them. The whole variable domain, remainder taken from reference TRBV7-6 and TRBJ1-1, is GAGVSQSPRYKVTKRGQDVALRCDPISGHVSLYWYRQALGQGPEFLTYFNYEAQQDKSGLPNDRFSAERPEGSISTLTIQRTEQRDSAMYRCASSMGQNTEAFFGQGTRLTVV.

This clone was counted a few times. The J gene is TRBJ2-3, the V gene TRBV27; TRBD2 agrees at 11 bases. V lost 7 bases to trimming and J lost 0 bases; unmatched junction nucleotides: 3. This CDR3 spans 15 amino acids. The V gene's germline CDR1 is MNHEY and CDR2 SMNVEV (reference sequence). The CDR3 sequence is CASTLAGGSTDTQYF. The DNA of the CDR3 is TGTGCCAGCACCCTAGCGGGGGGAAGCACAGATACGCAGTATTTT.

CDR3 loop: CASSVGLGQGADTQYF. The CDR3 nucleotides read TGTGCCAGCAGCGTAGGTCTGGGACAGGGGGCGGATACGCAGTATTTT. The J gene is TRBJ2-3, the V gene TRBV9; TRBD1 agrees at 12 bases. Losses at the gene ends were 0 bases for V and 6 bases for J; bases not matched to a gene: 5. CDR3 length equals 16 residues. The germline gives CDR1 SGDLS, CDR2 YYNGEE.

This chain joins TRBV30 and TRBJ1-2, with TRBD1 matching over 9 bases. V was clipped by 4 bases and J by 6 bases; unmatched bases: 6. Germline V lookup: CDR1 GTSNPN, CDR2 SVGIG (reference sequence). The CDR3 has 13 residues. The CDR3 bases are TGTGCCTGGACCGGGACAGGGACGGATGGCTACACCTTC. Protein product: CAWTGTGTDGYTF.

The rearrangement joins TRBV7-9 to TRBJ1-3; D remains unclear. Looked up from germline, CDR1 is SEHNR and CDR2 is FQNEAQ (reference sequence). The germline V and J ends were trimmed by 6 bases and 1 base, with 10 bases remaining between them. The CDR3 spans 14 residues. The CDR3, as DNA: TGTGCCAGCAGACCGGGGAATTCTGGAAACACCATATATTTT. Translation: CASRPGNSGNTIYF.